The 21 T cell receptor beta chains presented below share a single source sample, sequenced in a study of OX40 agonist ivuxolimab in advanced cancers. The library was built by means of the immunoSEQ multiplex PCR assay. This is the immuneACCESS table as TCRdb keeps it, with only in-frame sequences that have V and J called. A part of the clones is gone; compared with another copy, unresolved V genes explain less than half, and the rest is unexplained. The table for this sample lists tens of thousands of clones; 90% to 95% of them were counted only once. Roughly 15% of the sample is held by the ten biggest clonotypes. This material consisted of CD4+ or CD8+ T cells sorted from blood, taken in a trial of the OX40 agonist ivuxolimab. Receptors were obtained from an adult with an advanced solid tumor such as melanoma, head and neck, liver or kidney cancer.

In DNA, the CDR3 is TGTGCCAGCAGCTTAGACCCCACAGATACGCAGTATTTT. It is translated as CASSLDPTDTQYF. The chain uses TRBV7-9 and TRBJ2-3, with unresolved D. Trimming took off 1 base at V and 2 bases at J, with 4 bases between the two ends. The CDR3 has 13 amino acids. The germline V gene has CDR1 SEHNR and CDR2 FQNEAQ (reference sequence).

The chain has TRBV2 and TRBJ2-7, with 7 bases that match TRBD1. The CDR3 has 15 amino acids. Germline loops: CDR1 SNHLY, CDR2 FYNNEI. Unmatched junction bases numbered 11, after V lost 6 bases and J lost 3 bases. The CDR3 loop is CASRQGGATLYEQYF. CDR3 DNA: TGTGCCAGCAGACAAGGGGGCGCCACCCTCTACGAGCAGTACTTC.

The CDR3 DNA reads as TGTGCCAGCAGTCCCCTTGGGACAGGGGTTGGTCAGCCCCAGCATTTT. This codes for CASSPLGTGVGQPQHF. This chain links TRBV27 with TRBJ1-5, with TRBD1 identical over 10 bases. This CDR3 region has 16 residues. The V gene's germline CDR1 is MNHEY and CDR2 SMNVEV (reference sequence). Unmatched junction bases numbered 10, after V lost 5 bases and J lost 6 bases.

The chain links TRBV6-5 to TRBJ1-2, with 7 bases matching TRBD1. Germline assignment: CDR1 MNHEY and CDR2 SVGAGI. Losses at the gene ends were 0 bases for V and 4 bases for J; bases not matched to a gene: 8. The CDR3 is 16 amino acids. The CDR3 sequence is CASSYSETGFPYGYTF. CDR3 DNA: TGTGCCAGCAGTTACTCAGAGACAGGGTTCCCCTATGGCTACACCTTC.

The chain uses TRBV7-9 and TRBJ2-1; D gene ambiguous. The CDR3 spans 15 residues. Germline V gene sequence: CDR1 SEHNR, CDR2 FQNEAQ (reference sequence). V shed 5 bases and J shed 6 bases, with 17 bases lying between them. For the CDR3, the DNA is TGTGCCAGCAGCCTTCCGCTAGGGTCCCCCAATGAGCAGTTCTTC. This encodes CASSLPLGSPNEQFF.

Only a few counts were recorded for this clone. DNA for the CDR3: TGTGCCAGCAGTTTATTACTAGCTCGCAAAGCTGCGGAGACCCAGTACTTC. The encoded protein is CASSLLLARKAAETQYF. The chain recombines TRBV28 with TRBJ2-5; TRBD2 might be the D (6 bases). V was pared by 1 base and J by 5 bases, with 20 bases between. This CDR3 contains 17 residues. CDR1 is MDHEN, CDR2 SYDVKM, per germline.

This chain connects TRBV7-3 to TRBJ2-7; no definite D call. Germline V gives CDR1 SGHTA, CDR2 FQGTGA. V was cut by 5 bases and J by 3 bases, with 17 bases left in between. CDR3 length equals 15 residues. The CDR3 region has the DNA TGTGCCAGCAGCCCCGACGCCGGACCTGACTACGAGCAGTACTTC. Its translation is CASSPDAGPDYEQYF. Combining the CDR3 with reference TRBV7-3 and TRBJ2-7 gives the whole variable domain GAGVSQTPSNKVTEKGKYVELRCDPISGHTALYWYRQSLGQGPEFLIYFQGTGAADDSGLPNDRFFAVRPEGSVSTLKIQRTERGDSAVYLCASSPDAGPDYEQYFGPGTRLTVT.

The chain employs TRBV28 and TRBJ2-1; the match to TRBD2 covers 8 bases. Germline CDR1 and CDR2: MDHEN and SYDVKM. The CDR3 has 15 residues. V lost 3 bases to trimming and J lost 2 bases; unmatched junction nucleotides: 3. The CDR3 is CASSFGTSPYNEQFF. CDR3 sequence (DNA): TGTGCCAGCAGTTTCGGGACTAGTCCCTACAATGAGCAGTTCTTC.

The V and J genes are TRBV4-3 and TRBJ1-2; D is perhaps TRBD1 (6 bases). With 1 base removed from V and 4 bases from J, the gap between germline ends came to 19 bases. The CDR3 runs to 17 residues. CDR1 is LGHNA, CDR2 YSLEER, per germline. DNA for the CDR3: TGCGCCAGCAGCCAAGGGTCCTTGGGGGGCTTAGCCTATGGCTACACCTTC. Amino acids: CASSQGSLGGLAYGYTF.

The gene calls are TRBV6-5 and TRBJ1-5; no firm D call. The germline V and J ends were trimmed by 2 bases and 5 bases, with 7 bases remaining between them. Germline CDR1 reads MNHEY; CDR2 reads SVGAGI. CDR3 length equals 13 residues. CDR3 DNA sequence: TGTGCCAGCAGTTACCAGGCCCATCAGCCCCAGCATTTT. It translates to CASSYQAHQPQHF.

The V gene is TRBV28, the J gene TRBJ1-5, with 11 bases that match TRBD1. In germline, CDR1 is MDHEN, CDR2 SYDVKM. The trim removed 6 bases at V and 2 bases at J, leaving 3 bases unmatched. The CDR3 runs to 15 residues. In DNA, the CDR3 is TGTGCCAGCAGATGGACAGGGGGCGGCAATCAGCCCCAGCATTTT. Protein product: CASRWTGGGNQPQHF.

The chain carries TRBV27 and TRBJ2-1, with 8 bases lining up with TRBD1. The CDR3 is 15 amino acids. CDR1 and CDR2 from the germline V gene are MNHEY and SMNVEV (reference sequence). V shed 5 bases and J 0 bases; nucleotides not matched to a gene: 3. CDR3 amino acids: CASSRTGGSYNEQFF. As DNA, the CDR3 is TGTGCCAGCAGTAGAACAGGGGGCTCCTACAATGAGCAGTTCTTC.

The CDR3 nucleotides are TGCAGCGTTGAGCCGGGACCGTTGAACACTGAAGCTTTCTTT. Protein: CSVEPGPLNTEAFF. This chain connects TRBV29-1 to TRBJ1-1, with D maybe TRBD1 (5 bases). V was clipped by 3 bases and J by 0 bases, with 11 bases between them. CDR1 and CDR2 (germline): SQVTM, ANQGSEA. There are 14 residues in the CDR3.

This clone came up once. Compared with germline, one end of the junction differs, possibly owing to a read error. The chain carries TRBV7-7 and TRBJ2-3, with D possibly matching TRBD1 (6 bases). The CDR3 covers 14 residues. Per germline, CDR1 SSHAT and CDR2 FNYEAQ (reference sequence). The CDR3 protein is CASSAGTGPNTQYF. The CDR3 DNA reads as TGTGCTAGCAGCGCCGGTACAGGGCCTAATACGCAGTATTTT.

This clone appeared once. J is TRBJ1-2 and V is TRBV21-1; TRBD1 is the table's D call and was not checked against the DNA. TRBV21-1 is a known pseudogene. The CDR3 consists of 15 residues. The CDR3 loop reads CASSKGVTGGDGYTF. In DNA, the CDR3 is TGTGCCAGCAGCAAGGGCGTTACAGGGGGCGATGGCTACACCTTC.

This chain links TRBV6-5 with TRBJ2-7; D gene unclear. V was shortened by 0 bases and J by 2 bases, with 14 bases between the two germline ends. Germline V gene data show CDR1 as MNHEY and CDR2 as SVGAGI. CDR3 length equals 16 residues. The CDR3 sequence: CASSYSPGKITYEQYF. The CDR3 bases are TGTGCCAGCAGTTACTCCCCCGGAAAAATTACCTACGAGCAGTACTTC.

This chain connects TRBV5-8 to TRBJ2-5; 13 bases align to TRBD2. Per the germline V gene, CDR1 is SGHTS and CDR2 is YDEGEE. The CDR3 has 19 residues. Germline trimming cut 2 bases from V and 5 bases from J; bases unmatched to any gene: 15. The CDR3 is CASSFLTAYGLAGEETQYF. DNA of the CDR3: TGTGCCAGCAGCTTCTTGACGGCCTACGGACTAGCGGGAGAGGAGACCCAGTACTTC.

This rearrangement joins TRBV11-3 to TRBJ2-3; 8 bases match TRBD2. There are 17 residues in the CDR3. CDR1 and CDR2 from the germline V gene are SGHNT and YENEEA. V shed 1 base, J shed 0 bases, and the junction held 6 bases outside the gene matches. The CDR3 region has the DNA TGTGCCAGCAGCTTAGTCGAGCGGGGGCCTAGCACAGATACGCAGTATTTT. The encoded protein is CASSLVERGPSTDTQYF.

With regard to this clone: The junction differs from germline at one of its ends, possibly a read error. V and J are TRBV7-9 and TRBJ1-3; D is unresolved. Germline V gene sequence: CDR1 SEHNR, CDR2 FQNEAQ (reference sequence). This CDR3 is built from 15 residues. Here the CDR3 reads CAGSQDVGSGNTIYF. The CDR3 DNA reads TGTGCCGGCAGCCAAGATGTCGGCTCTGGAAACACCATATATTTT.

The genes are TRBV6-6 and TRBJ2-6; D ambiguous. The germline CDR1 and CDR2 sequences are MNHNY and SVGAGI (reference sequence). The germline V and J ends were trimmed by 6 bases and 4 bases, with 7 bases remaining between them. The length of the CDR3 is 13 residues. The CDR3 loop reads CASSLYGANVLTF. The CDR3 DNA reads TGTGCCAGCAGCCTGTACGGGGCCAACGTCCTGACTTTC.

This clone was picked up one time. The rearrangement links TRBV19 to TRBJ1-1; D remains ambiguous. Trimming cost V 6 bases and J 11 bases, with 7 bases left between them. Germline V CDR1 and CDR2: LNHDA, SQIVND (reference sequence). The CDR3 is 9 residues long. CDR3 sequence: CASSPGAFF. CDR3 bases: TGTGCCAGTAGCCCCGGGGCTTTCTTT.